Sequencing of this T cell receptor (beta chain) was carried out in a study of blood T cell repertoires in COVID-19. This table comes from immunoSEQ multiplex PCR, and its TCRdb copy is limited to in-frame clones, with some not included. The profile shows 150,000 to 200,000 clones, over 80% of them singletons. From germline, CDR1 is SGHRS and CDR2 YFSETQ. The CDR3 loop spans 14 amino acids. V shed 7 bases, J shed 7 bases, and the junction held 8 bases outside the gene matches. The gene calls are TRBV5-1 and TRBJ1-6; TRBD1 agrees at 7 bases. The sequence came from a woman in her sixties or seventies with COVID-19, enrolled during active disease. The sample comprised peripheral blood. This CDR3 reads CASEEGGANSPLHF. CDR3 nucleotide sequence: TGCGCCAGCGAGGAAGGGGGCGCAAATTCACCCCTCCACTTT.